This TCR beta chain derives from a study of blood T cell repertoires in COVID-19. Whole-study context: Acute and convalescent COVID-19 specimens originated in the United States, Italy and Spain.

Libraries were prepared by immunoSEQ multiplex PCR; TCRdb keeps only in-frame clonotypes and omits some of them. In the table there are about 70,000 clones, approximately 78% of which are singletons. V shed 2 bases and J shed 0 bases, with 7 bases lying between them. This CDR3 region has 15 residues. Germline CDR1 reads MNHEY; CDR2 reads SVGAGI. The rearrangement joins TRBV6-5 to TRBJ1-4; D unclear. The origin of this receptor is a human donor in a cohort sampled during active COVID-19. Sequenced: peripheral blood. The CDR3, as DNA: TGTGCCAGCAGTTACGCGACTGCAACTAATGAAAAACTGTTTTTT. Translated: CASSYATATNEKLFF.